The 28 T cell receptor beta chains in this list originate from one sample, sequenced in a study of PD-1 blockade in classical Hodgkin lymphoma. All trial patients relapsed after autologous stem cell transplantation. Using immunoSEQ multiplex PCR, the repertoire was profiled, and TCRdb retains in-frame clones only, with some absent. The table includes under 70,000 clones, around 88% detected once. Here the sequenced sample was peripheral blood mononuclear cells (PBMCs), taken at baseline. The receptor set was obtained from a human donor with classical Hodgkin lymphoma.

V is TRBV7-2 and J is TRBJ2-1, with a weak D call TRBD1 (6 bases). The CDR3 is 17 amino acids. V was cut by 4 bases and J by 0 bases, with 16 bases left in between. Germline CDR1 is SGHTA and CDR2 is FQGNSA. The DNA of the CDR3 is TGTGCCAGCAGCTCCTACGGCAGGGGAAGCTCCTACAATGAGCAGTTCTTC. As protein: CASSSYGRGSSYNEQFF.

This sequence joins TRBV7-9 and TRBJ2-3; D possibly uses TRBD1 or TRBD2 (6 bases each). The V end lost 1 base, the J end lost 0 bases, and 17 bases lay between the germline ends. The germline V gene encodes CDR1 SEHNR and CDR2 FQNEAQ (reference sequence). The CDR3 length is 18 residues. The CDR3 is CASSLVSYGGPSTDTQYF. The CDR3 bases are TGTGCCAGCAGCTTAGTGTCGTACGGGGGCCCAAGCACAGATACGCAGTATTTT.

The chain employs TRBV27 and TRBJ2-1; D not resolved. The CDR3 covers 13 residues. Germline CDR1 and CDR2: MNHEY and SMNVEV (reference sequence). V was cut by 8 bases and J by 10 bases, with 18 bases left in between. This chain's CDR3 is CASCTGPRREQFF. CDR3 DNA: TGTGCCAGCTGTACCGGGCCTCGGCGGGAGCAGTTCTTC.

The V and J genes are TRBV10-3 and TRBJ1-1; D possibly corresponds to TRBD1 (6 bases). In germline, CDR1 is ENHRY, CDR2 SYGVKD. Trimming took 8 bases from V and 5 from J, leaving 12 bases between them. The CDR3 length is 12 residues. CDR3 region: CAIGGLGTEAFF. DNA of the CDR3: TGTGCCATCGGGGGGCTGGGGACTGAAGCTTTCTTT.

The chain couples TRBV28 to TRBJ2-1, with D perhaps matching TRBD1 (6 bases). The CDR3 is 14 amino acids. CDR1 is MDHEN, CDR2 SYDVKM, per germline. The V end lost 6 bases, the J end lost 3 bases, and 12 bases lay between the germline ends. The CDR3 region is CASSPLDSYNEQFF. The DNA of the CDR3 is TGTGCCAGCAGCCCGCTGGACAGCTACAATGAGCAGTTCTTC.

The chain employs TRBV6-5 and TRBJ1-2, with a possible D match to TRBD1 (6 bases). Looked up from germline, CDR1 is MNHEY and CDR2 is SVGAGI. The CDR3 has 14 residues. Trimming took 7 bases from V and 5 from J, leaving 17 bases between them. CDR3 sequence reads: CASTRGGGEYGYTF. DNA of the CDR3: TGTGCCAGCACCAGAGGGGGGGGCGAATATGGCTACACCTTC.

The J gene is TRBJ1-4, the V gene TRBV5-6; D unclear. Germline V lookup: CDR1 SGHDT, CDR2 YYEEEE. V was trimmed by 4 bases and J by 2 bases, leaving 12 bases between them. This CDR3 contains 15 residues. For the CDR3, the DNA is TGTGCCAGCAGCAGTGAGGGAAGGACTAATGAAAAACTGTTTTTT. It specifies CASSSEGRTNEKLFF.

V gene TRBV6-6 combines with J gene TRBJ2-3; D is ambiguous. CDR3 size: 11 residues. Germline V gene data show CDR1 as MNHNY and CDR2 as SVGAGI (reference sequence). Trimming took 6 bases from V and 4 from J, leaving 5 bases between them. CDR3 protein: CASSRADTQYF. For the CDR3, the DNA is TGTGCCAGCAGCCGCGCAGATACGCAGTATTTT.

DNA for the CDR3: TGTGCCAGCAGCGCAGAGGGACAGAGCTCCTATAATTCACCCCTCCACTTT. This gives the protein CASSAEGQSSYNSPLHF. The chain carries TRBV7-9 and TRBJ1-6; TRBD1 matches 7 bases. The germline V gene has CDR1 SEHNR and CDR2 FQNEAQ (reference sequence). The V gene end was trimmed by 5 bases and the J gene end by 0 bases; junction bases not matched to a gene: 7. CDR3 length equals 17 residues.

The DNA of the CDR3 is TGTGCCTGGATACCAATAGGTCGGGGGAATTCACCCCTCCACTTT. It specifies CAWIPIGRGNSPLHF. J is TRBJ1-6 and V is TRBV30; tentatively, D is TRBD1 (5 bases). The CDR3 runs 15 residues. CDR1 GTSNPN and CDR2 SVGIG come from the germline V gene (reference sequence). V was cut by 4 bases and J by 7 bases, with 17 bases left in between.

This chain uses TRBV27 with TRBJ1-1, with unresolved D. The germline gives CDR1 MNHEY, CDR2 SMNVEV (reference sequence). V was cut by 3 bases and J by 5 bases, with 13 bases left in between. The CDR3 extends over 14 amino acids. CDR3 amino acids: CASSFSSAGTEAFF. CDR3 sequence (DNA): TGTGCCAGCAGTTTTTCGTCGGCAGGAACTGAAGCTTTCTTT.

The chain is built from TRBV6-5 and TRBJ2-7; D perhaps matches TRBD2 (6 bases). Trimming cost V 7 bases and J 3 bases, with 13 bases left between them. Germline CDR1 MNHEY, CDR2 SVGAGI. The CDR3 totals 13 residues. The CDR3 reads CASTIVEGYEQYF. CDR3 sequence (DNA): TGTGCCAGCACCATAGTGGAGGGCTACGAGCAGTACTTC.

This clone was seen a handful of times. V gene TRBV4-2 combines with J gene TRBJ1-5, with 7 bases that match TRBD1. The CDR3 covers 14 residues. Germline assignment: CDR1 LGHNA and CDR2 YNFKEQ. V was clipped by 8 bases and J by 4 bases; unmatched bases: 8. CDR3 DNA: TGTGCCAGCGCCTCCGGGACAGAGAATCAGCCCCAGCATTTT. It translates to CASASGTENQPQHF.

The rearrangement links TRBV5-1 to TRBJ1-1; 7 positions agree with TRBD1. Unmatched junction bases numbered 7, after V lost 5 bases and J lost 0 bases. The CDR3 contains 15 residues. Germline V gene lookup returns CDR1 SGHRS and CDR2 YFSETQ. DNA of the CDR3: TGCGCCAGCAGATTCAGGGGGGTCATGAACACTGAAGCTTTCTTT. This translates into CASRFRGVMNTEAFF.

The rearrangement uses TRBV7-2 and TRBJ1-2; D might be TRBD1 (5 bases). In germline, CDR1 is SGHTA, CDR2 FQGNSA. There are 15 residues in the CDR3. V shed 3 bases and J shed 8 bases, with 19 bases lying between them. The CDR3: CASSFTLRVHWGYTF. In DNA, the CDR3 is TGTGCCAGCAGCTTTACCCTCAGGGTTCACTGGGGCTACACCTTC.

The CDR3 reads CASSLGREGYTF. CDR3 in DNA: TGTGCCAGCAGCTTAGGCAGGGAGGGCTACACCTTC. The genes are TRBV7-9 and TRBJ1-2; weak D call: TRBD1 (5 bases). Trimming pared 1 base from V and 8 bases from J, leaving 8 bases between. The V gene's germline CDR1 is SEHNR and CDR2 FQNEAQ (reference sequence). The CDR3 has 12 amino acids.

The chain uses TRBV5-6 and TRBJ2-7; D is unresolved. Between the trimmed V and J ends, which lost 4 bases and 5 bases, there was a span of 19 bases. Germline values: CDR1 SGHDT, CDR2 YYEEEE. This CDR3 has 15 residues. Here the CDR3 DNA reads TGTGCCAGCAGCCTCCCGGGCCCCCAAAGCCACGAGCAGTACTTC. Its translation: CASSLPGPQSHEQYF.

This clone was detected once. The rearrangement uses TRBV5-1 and TRBJ2-3; D possibly corresponds to TRBD2 (6 bases). This CDR3 is built from 17 residues. Between the trimmed V and J ends, which lost 4 bases and 1 base, there was a span of 19 bases. The V gene's germline CDR1 is SGHRS and CDR2 YFSETQ. In DNA form, the CDR3 reads TGCGCCAGCAGCGCCGGGCGGGACTCGCCGGGCACAGATACGCAGTATTTT. It encodes CASSAGRDSPGTDTQYF.

J is TRBJ1-3 and V is TRBV30; D remains ambiguous. CDR1 is GTSNPN, CDR2 SVGIG, per germline (reference sequence). Trimming removed 0 bases at V and 0 bases at J, with 3 bases between. The CDR3 has 13 amino acids. The CDR3 nucleotides are TGTGCCTGGAGTGTAGGCTCTGGAAACACCATATATTTT. Protein: CAWSVGSGNTIYF. The full variable domain, completed using reference TRBV30 and TRBJ1-3, is SQTIHQWPATLVQPVGSPLSLECTVEGTSNPNLYWYRQAAGRGLQLLFYSVGIGQISSEVPQNLSASRPQDRQFILSSKKLLLSDSGFYLCAWSVGSGNTIYFGEGSWLTVV.

The chain is built from TRBV27 and TRBJ2-7; tentatively, D is TRBD1 (6 bases). Germline V CDR1 and CDR2: MNHEY, SMNVEV (reference sequence). The CDR3 length is 13 residues. The V and J ends lost 5 bases and 0 bases respectively, with 8 bases between them. The CDR3 DNA sequence: TGTGCCAGCAGTCTCAGGGGCTCCTACGAGCAGTACTTC. Its protein product is CASSLRGSYEQYF.

This sequence joins TRBV19 and TRBJ2-7, with TRBD2 as a possible D gene (5 bases). Germline V gene data show CDR1 as LNHDA and CDR2 as SQIVND (reference sequence). V was clipped by 10 bases and J by 2 bases, with 18 bases between them. The CDR3 extends over 14 amino acids. The CDR3 DNA follows: TGTGCCACGACTACGGGGTTTGACCCCTACGAGCAGTACTTC. Its protein product is CATTTGFDPYEQYF.

The chain has TRBV30 and TRBJ2-1; D is perhaps TRBD1 (5 bases). The CDR3 sequence is 16 residues long. V dropped 3 bases and J dropped 2 bases, with 17 bases sitting between them. Germline lookup yields CDR1 GTSNPN and CDR2 SVGIG (reference sequence). The CDR3 sequence is CAWRAEQARAYNEQFF. CDR3 nucleotide sequence: TGTGCCTGGAGGGCTGAACAGGCCCGGGCCTACAATGAGCAGTTCTTC.

This clone has only a few counts. V and J are TRBV5-4 and TRBJ2-7; TRBD1 or TRBD2 may be the D gene (5 bases each). Germline assignment: CDR1 SGHNT and CDR2 YYREEE (reference sequence). There are 15 residues in the CDR3. The V end was cut by 2 bases, the J end by 3 bases, with 15 bases between. The DNA for the CDR3 is TGTGCCAGCAGCTTTGGGACGGTATACATCTACGAGCAGTACTTC. This sequence encodes CASSFGTVYIYEQYF.

This clone was seen a single time. V is TRBV6-1 and J is TRBJ2-3; D possibly matches TRBD1 or TRBD2 (5 bases each). The CDR3 totals 14 residues. Trimming removed 5 bases at V and 0 bases at J, with 9 bases between. Germline CDR1 and CDR2: MNHNS and SASEGT. This CDR3 reads CASSLWGSTDTQYF. The CDR3, as DNA: TGTGCCAGCAGTTTGTGGGGGAGCACAGATACGCAGTATTTT.

This chain connects TRBV5-1 to TRBJ2-7, with 10 bases identical to TRBD1. Germline lookup yields CDR1 SGHRS and CDR2 YFSETQ. CDR3 length equals 15 residues. The J segment lost 4 bases and the V segment lost 0 bases, leaving 4 bases of the junction unmatched. CDR3 region: CASSLALDRGYEQYF. The DNA for the CDR3 is TGCGCCAGCAGCTTGGCGCTGGACAGGGGGTACGAGCAGTACTTC.

The chain has TRBV9 and TRBJ2-3; weak D call: TRBD2 (6 bases). V lost 0 bases and J lost 1, with 9 bases in between. Germline V gene data show CDR1 as SGDLS and CDR2 as YYNGEE. This CDR3 comprises 15 residues. The CDR3 here is CASSVEPSGTDTQYF. CDR3 in DNA: TGTGCCAGCAGCGTAGAGCCTAGCGGCACAGATACGCAGTATTTT.

The chain recombines TRBV5-4 with TRBJ2-7, with a possible D match to TRBD1 (6 bases). The germline CDR1 and CDR2 sequences are SGHNT and YYREEE (reference sequence). The V and J ends lost 3 bases and 2 bases respectively, with 18 bases between them. CDR3 length: 16 amino acids. The CDR3 loop reads CASSSQLQGATYEQYF. For the CDR3, the DNA is TGTGCCAGCAGCTCCCAATTACAGGGTGCGACCTACGAGCAGTACTTC.

This chain connects TRBV12-5 to TRBJ2-1; D possibly corresponds to TRBD1 (5 bases). Between the trimmed V and J ends, which lost 1 base and 7 bases, there was a span of 11 bases. CDR1 is LGHNT and CDR2 is FRNRAP in the germline V gene. There are 14 residues in the CDR3. The CDR3 DNA sequence: TGTGCTAGTGGTTTGGGACAGACCGGGAATGAGCAGTTCTTC. Its translation: CASGLGQTGNEQFF.